Shown below are 15 T cell receptor beta chains from a single sample sequenced in a study of regulatory T cells in long-lasting Graves disease. The sample's time point: newly diagnosed GD, antithyroid drugs for less than 3 months. Extracted PBMC RNA gave rise to the TCR library. Both iRepertoire HTBI primers and Arm-PCR of CDR3 regions were used to build the TCR beta libraries. TCRdb fed the multiplex PCR reads into MiXCR, producing one record per CDR3 protein. The sample has more than 350,000 distinct CDR3 sequences, just under 15% seen once. In addition, the sample was reused for a study of T cells in Graves' hyperthyroidism and ophthalmopathy.

Sequenced here: peripheral blood mononuclear cells (PBMCs), sampled at new diagnosis, from a patient treated with antithyroid drugs. These receptors originate from a woman aged 25 to 39 with Graves disease.

The chain carries TRBV6-5 and TRBJ1-6, with D perhaps TRBD1 (6 bases). CDR1 and CDR2 from the germline V gene are MNHEY and SVGAGI. V was clipped by 6 bases and J by 7 bases, with 19 bases between them. The CDR3 runs to 16 residues. The CDR3 nucleotides read TGTGCCAGCAGCTACGCACCTGGACAGCGAAATTCACCCCTCCACTTT. Translating gives CASSYAPGQRNSPLHF.

In this sample, this clonotype turned up many times. V usage is TRBV6-1 and J usage is TRBJ1-1; D remains unclear. The CDR3 length is 14 residues. The V and J ends lost 2 bases and 8 bases respectively, with 15 bases between them. Per the germline V gene, CDR1 is MNHNS and CDR2 is SASEGT. CDR3 sequence reads: CASSETLKLREAFF. In DNA, the CDR3 is TGTGCCAGCAGTGAAACCCTAAAGCTGAGGGAAGCTTTCTTT.

This clonotype was seen more than once but under ten times. CDR3 region: CASSAYGNTIYF. CDR3 sequence (DNA): TGTGCCAGCAGCGCCTACGGAAACACCATATATTTT. This chain connects TRBV14 to TRBJ1-3; no clear D gene. Trimming pared 5 bases from V and 4 bases from J, leaving 6 bases between. CDR1 is SGHDN and CDR2 is FVKESK in the germline V gene. The CDR3 contains 12 residues.

This clonotype has only a few counts. With a much larger clone just one base away, this may be a read error. This chain uses TRBV30 with TRBJ1-2; a weak D match, TRBD1 (5 bases). Germline CDR1 is GTSNPN and CDR2 is SVGIG (reference sequence). The CDR3 is 13 amino acids. The germline V and J ends were trimmed by 5 bases and 5 bases, with 15 bases remaining between them. DNA of the CDR3: TGTGCCTGGCGTCCGACAGAGTTATATGGCTACACCTTC. The encoded protein is CAWRPTELYGYTF.

The chain links TRBV12-3 or TRBV12-4 to TRBJ2-2; D assignment may be TRBD1 or TRBD2 (6 bases each). The CDR3 consists of 15 residues. V lost 3 bases and J 5 bases, leaving 13 bases between the germline ends. The CDR3 bases are TGTGCCAGCAGTTTTGGGGGGCGTTGGACCGGGGAGCTGTTTTTT. Translated: CASSFGGRWTGELFF.

This clonotype has at least ten counts. This chain links TRBV6-1 with TRBJ1-2; D is unclear. Deletions cut 8 bases from V and 7 bases from J, with 11 bases between. Germline CDR1 MNHNS, CDR2 SASEGT. This CDR3 region has 11 residues. This CDR3 is CASGKLSGYTF. The CDR3 DNA follows: TGTGCCAGCGGGAAGTTATCTGGCTACACCTTC.

This clonotype was found a few times. This chain links TRBV19 with TRBJ2-2; 10 nucleotides line up with TRBD2. The germline CDR1 and CDR2 sequences are LNHDA and SQIVND (reference sequence). This CDR3 region has 16 residues. With 5 bases clipped from V and 1 base from J, the junction kept 4 bases outside the gene matches. CDR3 loop: CASSPGLALNTGELFF. The CDR3 DNA follows: TGTGCCAGTAGTCCGGGACTAGCGCTGAACACCGGGGAGCTGTTTTTT.

This clonotype occurred a few times. The chain is built from TRBV6-2 or TRBV6-3 and TRBJ1-1; no clear D. CDR1 is MNHEY, CDR2 SVGEGT, per germline. V dropped 0 bases and J dropped 4 bases, with 18 bases sitting between them. This CDR3 comprises 17 residues. The CDR3 bases are TGTGCCAGCAGTTACTCGACGATCGAGGAGGCGGCCACTGAAGCTTTCTTT. Translated: CASSYSTIEEAATEAFF.

The rearrangement uses TRBV10-3 and TRBJ2-1, with TRBD2 matching 9 bases. Unmatched junction bases numbered 0, after V lost 6 bases and J lost 3 bases. The CDR3 is made up of 13 amino acids. Germline V gene sequence: CDR1 ENHRY, CDR2 SYGVKD. CDR3: CAIRREGYNEQFF. Written as DNA, the CDR3 is TGTGCCATCAGGCGGGAGGGCTACAATGAGCAGTTCTTC.

Many counts were recorded for this clonotype. V usage is TRBV7-3 and J usage is TRBJ2-1, with 10 bases aligning to TRBD2. V lost 6 bases and J lost 3; bases outside the gene matches: 5. CDR1 and CDR2 from the germline V gene are SGHTA and FQGTGA. CDR3 length: 15 amino acids. The CDR3 reads CASSRTSGGYNEQFF. The DNA for the CDR3 is TGTGCCAGCAGTCGGACTAGCGGAGGCTACAATGAGCAGTTCTTC.

This rearrangement joins TRBV10-3 to TRBJ2-3; the D call may be TRBD1 or TRBD2 (6 bases each). V was trimmed by 4 bases and J by 2 bases, leaving 13 bases between them. The germline V gene has CDR1 ENHRY and CDR2 SYGVKD. The CDR3 consists of 15 residues. CDR3 sequence (DNA): TGTGCCATCAGTGGGGGGGCTACTTACACAGATACGCAGTATTTT. Residues: CAISGGATYTDTQYF.

This clonotype has at least ten counts. The rearrangement links TRBV15 to TRBJ1-5; D perhaps matches TRBD1 (5 bases). V was pared by 5 bases and J by 4 bases, with 15 bases between. This CDR3 comprises 15 residues. Germline V CDR1 and CDR2: LNHNV, YYDKDF (reference sequence). In DNA, the CDR3 is TGTGCCACCAGCCTCACCAGGGCCTCAAATCAGCCCCAGCATTTT. Its translation is CATSLTRASNQPQHF.

The J gene is TRBJ1-1, the V gene TRBV11-2; D unclear. V was pared by 5 bases and J by 6 bases, with 13 bases between. The CDR3 runs 13 residues. Germline V gene lookup returns CDR1 SGHAT and CDR2 FQNNGV. The CDR3 coding sequence is TGTGCCAGCAGCGTACTACTGGGCGCTGAAGCTTTCTTT. This encodes CASSVLLGAEAFF.

This clonotype was seen at least ten times. The chain carries TRBV3-1 and TRBJ1-2; 8 bases line up with TRBD1. The germline gives CDR1 LGHDT, CDR2 YNNKEL (reference sequence). Unmatched junction bases numbered 8, after V lost 0 bases and J lost 8 bases. The CDR3 contains 15 residues. The CDR3 nucleotides read TGTGCCAGCAGCCAAGATCCAAGGACAGGGCCCGGCTACACCTTC. Its translation: CASSQDPRTGPGYTF.

This clonotype was seen only a few times. The gene calls are TRBV7-3 and TRBJ2-7; TRBD1 matches 8 bases. This CDR3 has 13 residues. Losses at the gene ends were 5 bases for V and 5 bases for J; bases not matched to a gene: 5. Germline V gene lookup returns CDR1 SGHTA and CDR2 FQGTGA. The CDR3 is CASSHGQGHEQYF. The CDR3 DNA follows: TGTGCCAGCAGCCACGGACAGGGCCACGAGCAGTACTTC.